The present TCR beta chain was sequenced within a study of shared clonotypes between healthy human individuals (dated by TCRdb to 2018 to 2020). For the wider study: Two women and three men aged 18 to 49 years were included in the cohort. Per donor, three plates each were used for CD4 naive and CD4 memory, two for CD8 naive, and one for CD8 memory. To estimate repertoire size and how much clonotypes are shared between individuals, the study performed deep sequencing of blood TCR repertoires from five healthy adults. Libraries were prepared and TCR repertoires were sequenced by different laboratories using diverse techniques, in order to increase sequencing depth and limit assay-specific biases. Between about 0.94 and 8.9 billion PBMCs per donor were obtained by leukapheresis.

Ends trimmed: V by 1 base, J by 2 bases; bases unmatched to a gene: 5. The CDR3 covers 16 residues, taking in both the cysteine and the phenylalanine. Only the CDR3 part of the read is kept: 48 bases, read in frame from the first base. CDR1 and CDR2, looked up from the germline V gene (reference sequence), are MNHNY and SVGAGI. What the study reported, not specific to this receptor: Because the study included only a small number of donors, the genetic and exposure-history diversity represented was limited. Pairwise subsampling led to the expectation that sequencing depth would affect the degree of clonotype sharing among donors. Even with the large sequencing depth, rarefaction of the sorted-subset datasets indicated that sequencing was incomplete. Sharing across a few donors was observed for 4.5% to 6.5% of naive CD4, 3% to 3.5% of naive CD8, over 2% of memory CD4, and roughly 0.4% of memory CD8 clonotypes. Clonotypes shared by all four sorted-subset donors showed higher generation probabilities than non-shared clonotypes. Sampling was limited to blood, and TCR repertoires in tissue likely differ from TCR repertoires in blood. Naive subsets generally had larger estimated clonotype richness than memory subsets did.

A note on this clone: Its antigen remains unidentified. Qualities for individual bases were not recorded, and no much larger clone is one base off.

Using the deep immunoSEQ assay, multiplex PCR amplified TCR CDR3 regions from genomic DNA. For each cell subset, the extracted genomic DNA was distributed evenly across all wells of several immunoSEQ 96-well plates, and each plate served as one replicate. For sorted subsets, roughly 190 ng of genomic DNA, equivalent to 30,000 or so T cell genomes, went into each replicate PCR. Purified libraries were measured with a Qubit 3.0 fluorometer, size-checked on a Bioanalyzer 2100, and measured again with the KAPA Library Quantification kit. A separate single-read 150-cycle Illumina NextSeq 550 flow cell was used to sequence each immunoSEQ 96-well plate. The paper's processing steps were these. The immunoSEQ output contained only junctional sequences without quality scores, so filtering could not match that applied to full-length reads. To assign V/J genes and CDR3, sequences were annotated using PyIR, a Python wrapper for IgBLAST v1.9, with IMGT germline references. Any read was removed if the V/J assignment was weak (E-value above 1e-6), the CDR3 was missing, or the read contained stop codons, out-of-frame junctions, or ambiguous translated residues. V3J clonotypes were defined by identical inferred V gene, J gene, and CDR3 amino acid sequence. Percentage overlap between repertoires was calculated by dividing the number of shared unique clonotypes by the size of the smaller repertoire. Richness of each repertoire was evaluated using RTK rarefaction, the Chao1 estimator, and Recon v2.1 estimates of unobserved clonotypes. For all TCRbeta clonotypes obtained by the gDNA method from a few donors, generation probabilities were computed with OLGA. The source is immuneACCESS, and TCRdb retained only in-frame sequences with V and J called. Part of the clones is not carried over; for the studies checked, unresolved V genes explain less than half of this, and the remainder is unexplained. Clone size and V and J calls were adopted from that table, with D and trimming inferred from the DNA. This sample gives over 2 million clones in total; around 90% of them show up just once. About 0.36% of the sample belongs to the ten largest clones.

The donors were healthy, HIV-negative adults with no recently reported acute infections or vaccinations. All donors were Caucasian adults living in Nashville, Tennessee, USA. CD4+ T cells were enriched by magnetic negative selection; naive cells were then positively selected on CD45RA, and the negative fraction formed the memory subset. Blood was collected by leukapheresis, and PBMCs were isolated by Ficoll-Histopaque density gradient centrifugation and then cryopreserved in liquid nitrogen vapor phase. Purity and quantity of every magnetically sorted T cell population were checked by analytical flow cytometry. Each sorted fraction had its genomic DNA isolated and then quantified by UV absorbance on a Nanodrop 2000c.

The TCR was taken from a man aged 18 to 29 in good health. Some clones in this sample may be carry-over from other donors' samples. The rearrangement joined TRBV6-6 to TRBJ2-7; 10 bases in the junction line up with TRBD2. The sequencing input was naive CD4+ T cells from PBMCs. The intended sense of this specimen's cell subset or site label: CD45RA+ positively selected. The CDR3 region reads CASSYWSSGGTYEQYF. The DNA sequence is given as TGTGCCAGCAGTTACTGGTCTAGCGGGGGTACCTACGAGCAGTACTTC.